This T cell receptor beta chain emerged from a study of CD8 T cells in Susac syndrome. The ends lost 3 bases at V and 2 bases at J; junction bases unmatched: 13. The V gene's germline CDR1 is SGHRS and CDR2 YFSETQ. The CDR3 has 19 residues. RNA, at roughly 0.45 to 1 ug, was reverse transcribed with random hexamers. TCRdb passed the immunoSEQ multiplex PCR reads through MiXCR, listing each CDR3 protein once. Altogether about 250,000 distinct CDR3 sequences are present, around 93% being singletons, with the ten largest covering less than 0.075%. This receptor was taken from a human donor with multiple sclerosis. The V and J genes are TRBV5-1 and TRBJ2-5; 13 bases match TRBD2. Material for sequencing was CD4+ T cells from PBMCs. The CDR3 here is CASSSQLAGGPTLQETQYF. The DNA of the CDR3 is TGCGCCAGCAGCTCTCAACTAGCGGGGGGGCCGACCCTACAAGAGACCCAGTACTTC.